One sample yielded the 18 T cell receptor beta chains listed below, sequenced in a study of CD4 and CD8 cells across lung adenocarcinoma regions. TCRdb re-called the PCR reads through MiXCR, storing one row per CDR3 protein. The table shows more than 6,000 distinct CDR3 sequences, with around 51% occurring only once. Specimen: CD8+ T cells from the center of a lung tumor. The source is a male donor with lung adenocarcinoma. The CD4 and CD8 labels of this study may be unreliable.

This clonotype was seen only a few times. The chain couples TRBV7-8 to TRBJ2-3; 14 bases map to TRBD2. This CDR3 has 20 residues. CDR1 is SGHVS, CDR2 FQNEAQ, per germline. The J segment lost 3 bases and the V segment lost 2 bases, leaving 13 bases of the junction unmatched. The CDR3 reads CASSLNPPGLAGVQTDTQYF. DNA of the CDR3: TGTGCCAGCAGCTTAAACCCCCCGGGACTAGCGGGAGTGCAGACAGATACGCAGTATTTT.

Ten or more counts support this clonotype. This chain joins TRBV6-1 and TRBJ2-4, with D tentatively TRBD2 (6 bases). The germline V gene has CDR1 MNHNS and CDR2 SASEGT. The CDR3 totals 16 residues. The ends were cut back, 0 bases at V and 1 base at J, with 10 bases in the middle. The CDR3 sequence: CASSEALEGAKNIQYF. The CDR3 region has the DNA TGTGCCAGCAGTGAAGCGCTGGAGGGGGCCAAAAACATTCAGTACTTC.

Comments on this clonotype: One end of the junction fails to match germline, which may point to a read error. The chain joins TRBV6-5 to TRBJ2-3; 7 bases fit TRBD2. The CDR3 is 16 amino acids. Germline V gives CDR1 MNHEY, CDR2 SVGAGI. CDR3 sequence: CASSYAPGGGTDMQYF. CDR3 DNA sequence: TGTGCCAGCAGTTACGCCCCGGGAGGAGGCACAGACATGCAGTACTTT.

This clonotype rates as medium-sized (0.01 to 0.1%). This chain uses TRBV6-5 with TRBJ2-1; 11 bases align to TRBD2. The junction had 3 bases not matched to a gene; V was cut back by 5 bases and J by 3 bases. Germline V lookup: CDR1 MNHEY, CDR2 SVGAGI. The CDR3 runs 15 residues. The CDR3 DNA follows: TGTGCCAGCAGTACTACTAGCGGGAGCTACAATGAGCAGTTCTTC. Encoded protein: CASSTTSGSYNEQFF.

This clonotype was counted ten times or more. V usage is TRBV9 and J usage is TRBJ1-2, with D maybe TRBD1 (6 bases). CDR1 and CDR2 from the germline V gene are SGDLS and YYNGEE. The CDR3 covers 14 residues. The V end lost 4 bases, the J end lost 6 bases, and 16 bases lay between the germline ends. CDR3 protein: CASSPEGVPHGYTF. In DNA, the CDR3 is TGTGCCAGCAGCCCCGAGGGGGTTCCCCATGGCTACACCTTC.

This clonotype was recorded many times. The CDR3 reads CASTPGPANEQFF. CDR3 DNA: TGTGCCAGCACACCCGGGCCCGCCAATGAGCAGTTCTTC. This rearrangement joins TRBV6-1 to TRBJ2-1; D is ambiguous. The CDR3 covers 13 residues. CDR1 is MNHNS, CDR2 SASEGT, per germline. With 7 bases removed from V and 6 bases from J, the gap between germline ends came to 13 bases.

This clonotype was seen only once. The chain carries TRBV6-1 and TRBJ2-1, with TRBD2 matching 14 bases. The J call may be incorrect, as the DNA end agrees better with TRBJ2-7. Germline V gene sequence: CDR1 MNHNS, CDR2 SASEGT. This CDR3 region has 16 residues. The CDR3 is CASSDAGLAGAYEQYF. CDR3 nucleotides: TGTGCCAGCAGTGACGCGGGACTAGCGGGAGCCTACGAGCAGTACTTC.

This clonotype appeared a few times. The J gene is TRBJ2-1, the V gene TRBV24-1; D is unclear. Germline CDR1 reads KGHDR; CDR2 reads SFDVKD. V dropped 0 bases and J dropped 4 bases, with 6 bases sitting between them. The CDR3 consists of 14 residues. CDR3 region: CATSDLERYNEQFF. The CDR3 DNA sequence: TGTGCCACCAGTGATTTGGAACGATACAATGAGCAGTTCTTC.

This clonotype was seen a handful of times. No conserved phenylalanine or tryptophan is present at the end of the CDR3, so a read error is the likely explanation. The DNA is left out, because the CDR3 cannot be placed on it with certainty; the CDR3 is given as TCRdb lists it. V is TRBV7-3 and J is TRBJ2-5. Germline V CDR1 and CDR2: SGHTA, FQGTGA. Both ends counted, the CDR3 spans 8 residues. The CDR3 sequence: CAQQLIES.

The chain recombines TRBV6-4 with TRBJ2-1; D not resolved. V lost 5 bases, J lost 0 bases, and 11 bases lay in between. Germline V gene data show CDR1 as MRHNA and CDR2 as SNTAGT. This CDR3 spans 15 amino acids. As DNA, the CDR3 is TGTGCCAGCAGTTTCAGCGAGAGCTCCTACAATGAGCAGTTCTTC. Residues: CASSFSESSYNEQFF.

The J gene is TRBJ2-5, the V gene TRBV27; 8 positions match TRBD2. Germline trimming cut 8 bases from V and 1 base from J; bases unmatched to any gene: 12. The CDR3 consists of 16 residues. The germline CDR1 and CDR2 sequences are MNHEY and SMNVEV (reference sequence). The CDR3 sequence is CASGARGAGGQETQYF. The CDR3 region has the DNA TGTGCCAGCGGGGCGCGCGGGGCGGGAGGCCAAGAGACCCAGTACTTC.

V is TRBV27 and J is TRBJ2-1; D is perhaps TRBD1 (5 bases). The end of the DNA fits TRBJ2-7 better, so the J call may be wrong. Germline values: CDR1 MNHEY, CDR2 SMNVEV (reference sequence). This CDR3 spans 14 amino acids. The CDR3 bases are TGTGCCAGCAGTTTATCCCCCAGGGACTACGAGCAGTACTTC. It yields the protein CASSLSPRDYEQYF.

The chain recombines TRBV6-5 with TRBJ2-1; D not certain. The germline V gene has CDR1 MNHEY and CDR2 SVGAGI. This CDR3 has 16 amino acids. V lost 0 bases and J lost 2, with 11 bases in between. The CDR3 nucleotides read TGTGCCAGCAGTTACTCGCATGTTACTGCCTACAATGAGCAGTTCTTC. This translates into CASSYSHVTAYNEQFF.

The chain joins TRBV27 to TRBJ2-3, with D perhaps given as TRBD1 or TRBD2 (5 bases each). Trimming cost V 2 bases and J 10 bases, with 22 bases left between them. The V gene's germline CDR1 is MNHEY and CDR2 SMNVEV (reference sequence). The CDR3 totals 16 residues. Written as DNA, the CDR3 is TGTGCCAGCAGTTTAGGCCGTTGGCCGGACACCGGGGCGCAGTATTTT. Translating it yields CASSLGRWPDTGAQYF.

The chain carries TRBV6-1 and TRBJ2-1; TRBD2 might be the D (5 bases). This CDR3 has 12 residues. Germline loops: CDR1 MNHNS, CDR2 SASEGT. With 5 bases removed from V and 13 bases from J, the gap between germline ends came to 15 bases. The CDR3 loop reads CASSTTGETQFF. DNA of the CDR3: TGTGCCAGCAGTACCACTGGGGAGACCCAGTTCTTC.

The V call is TRBV6-1, the J call TRBJ2-6; no definite D call. The CDR3 runs 14 residues. Germline CDR1 is MNHNS and CDR2 is SASEGT. Deletions cut 8 bases from V and 0 bases from J, with 8 bases between. The CDR3 nucleotides read TGTGCCAGCTCGGCAGACTCTGGGGCCAACGTCCTGACTTTC. The encoded protein is CASSADSGANVLTF.

Comment on this clonotype: The junction shows a germline mismatch at one end, possibly a read error. The genes are TRBV27 and TRBJ2-2; maybe TRBD2 (5 bases). This CDR3 has 17 amino acids. Germline assignment: CDR1 MNHEY and CDR2 SMNVEV (reference sequence). In DNA, the CDR3 is TGTGCCAGCAGTTTTTTGTCCCGTGCTCGGAGCACCGGGGAGCTGTACTTC. Translated, it gives CASSFLSRARSTGELYF.

In its sample, this clonotype is medium-sized (0.01 to 0.1%). The chain employs TRBV6-1 and TRBJ2-1; D is uncertain. The CDR3 sequence is 10 residues long. V lost 3 bases and J lost 6, with 0 bases in between. Germline CDR1 reads MNHNS; CDR2 reads SASEGT. The CDR3 protein is CASSDNEQFF. Here the CDR3 DNA reads TGTGCCAGCAGTGACAATGAGCAGTTCTTC.